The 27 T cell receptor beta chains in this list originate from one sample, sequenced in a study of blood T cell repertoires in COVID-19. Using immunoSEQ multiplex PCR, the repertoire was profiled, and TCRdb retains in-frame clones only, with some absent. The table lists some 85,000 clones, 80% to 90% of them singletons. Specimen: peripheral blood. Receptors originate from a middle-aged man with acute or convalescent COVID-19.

The CDR3 loop reads CASSPTGSDYGYTF. The CDR3 nucleotides are TGCGCCAGCAGCCCGACAGGGTCGGACTATGGCTACACCTTC. The chain is built from TRBV5-1 and TRBJ1-2; 7 nucleotides align to TRBD1. The CDR3 totals 14 residues. Per the germline V gene, CDR1 is SGHRS and CDR2 is YFSETQ. The J segment lost 3 bases and the V segment lost 4 bases, leaving 6 bases of the junction unmatched.

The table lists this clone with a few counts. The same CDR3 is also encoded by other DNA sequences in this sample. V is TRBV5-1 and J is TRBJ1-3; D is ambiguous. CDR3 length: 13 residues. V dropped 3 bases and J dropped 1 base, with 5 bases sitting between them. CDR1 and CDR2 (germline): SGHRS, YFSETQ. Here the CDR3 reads CASSSGSGNTIYF. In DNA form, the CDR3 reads TGCGCCAGCAGCTCGGGGTCTGGAAACACCATATATTTT.

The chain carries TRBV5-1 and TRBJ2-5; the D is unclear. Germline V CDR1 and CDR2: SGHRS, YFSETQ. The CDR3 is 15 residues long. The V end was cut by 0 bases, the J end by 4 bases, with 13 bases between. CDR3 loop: CASSLAGGQRETQYF. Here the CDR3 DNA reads TGCGCCAGCAGCTTGGCCGGTGGGCAGAGAGAGACCCAGTACTTC.

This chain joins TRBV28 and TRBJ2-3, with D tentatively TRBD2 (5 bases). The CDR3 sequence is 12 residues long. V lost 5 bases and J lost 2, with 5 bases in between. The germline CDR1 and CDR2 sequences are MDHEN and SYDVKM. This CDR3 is CASSDYTDTQYF. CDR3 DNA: TGTGCCAGCAGTGACTACACAGATACGCAGTATTTT.

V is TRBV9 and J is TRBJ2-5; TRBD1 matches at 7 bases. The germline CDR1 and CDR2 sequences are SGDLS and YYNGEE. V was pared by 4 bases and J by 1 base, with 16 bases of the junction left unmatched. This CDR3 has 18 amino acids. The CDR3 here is CASSTTEITGDLQETQYF. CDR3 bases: TGTGCCAGCAGCACAACGGAGATTACAGGGGACCTCCAAGAGACCCAGTACTTC. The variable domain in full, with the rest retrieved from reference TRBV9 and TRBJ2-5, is DSGVTQTPKHLITATGQRVTLRCSPRSGDLSVYWYQQSLDQGLQFLIQYYNGEERAKGNILERFSAQQFPDLHSELNLSSLELGDSALYFCASSTTEITGDLQETQYFGPGTRLLVL.

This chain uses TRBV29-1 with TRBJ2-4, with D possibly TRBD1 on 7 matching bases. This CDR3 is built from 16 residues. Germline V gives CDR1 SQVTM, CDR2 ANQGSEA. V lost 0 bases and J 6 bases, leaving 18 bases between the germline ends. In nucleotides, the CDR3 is TGCAGCGTTGAAGATCGGCCTCGCGGGACAGTAAACATTCAGTACTTC. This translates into CSVEDRPRGTVNIQYF.

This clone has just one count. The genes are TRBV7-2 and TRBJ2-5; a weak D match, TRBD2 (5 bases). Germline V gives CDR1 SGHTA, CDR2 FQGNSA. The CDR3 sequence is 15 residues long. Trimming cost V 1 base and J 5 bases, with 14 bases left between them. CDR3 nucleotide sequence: TGTGCCAGCAGCTTAGATGGTTCCCGCGGGGAGACCCAGTACTTC. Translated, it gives CASSLDGSRGETQYF.

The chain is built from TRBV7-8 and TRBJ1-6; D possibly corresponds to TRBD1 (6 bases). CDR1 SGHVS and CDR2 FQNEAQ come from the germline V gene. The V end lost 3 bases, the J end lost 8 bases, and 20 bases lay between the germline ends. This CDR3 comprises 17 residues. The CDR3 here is CASSLISGGSLDSPLHF. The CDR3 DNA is TGTGCCAGCAGCTTGATATCGGGGGGCAGCCTGGATTCACCCCTCCACTTT.

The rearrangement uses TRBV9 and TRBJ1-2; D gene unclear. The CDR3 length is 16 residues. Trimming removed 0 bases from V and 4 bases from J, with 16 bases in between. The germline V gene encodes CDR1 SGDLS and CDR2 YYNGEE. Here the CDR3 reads CASSVDPGSQGYGYTF. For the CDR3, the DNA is TGTGCCAGCAGCGTAGATCCGGGTAGTCAAGGCTATGGCTACACCTTC.

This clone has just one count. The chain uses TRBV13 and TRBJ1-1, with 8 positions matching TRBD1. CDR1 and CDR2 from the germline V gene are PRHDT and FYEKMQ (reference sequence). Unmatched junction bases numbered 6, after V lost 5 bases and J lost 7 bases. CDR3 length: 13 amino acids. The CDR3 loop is CASSPRTGSEAFF. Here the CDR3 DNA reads TGTGCCAGCAGCCCTAGGACAGGGAGTGAAGCTTTCTTT. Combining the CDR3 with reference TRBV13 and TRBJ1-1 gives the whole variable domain AAGVIQSPRHLIKEKRETATLKCYPIPRHDTVYWYQQGPGQDPQFLISFYEKMQSDKGSIPDRFSAQQFSDYHSELNMSSLELGDSALYFCASSPRTGSEAFFGQGTRLTVV.

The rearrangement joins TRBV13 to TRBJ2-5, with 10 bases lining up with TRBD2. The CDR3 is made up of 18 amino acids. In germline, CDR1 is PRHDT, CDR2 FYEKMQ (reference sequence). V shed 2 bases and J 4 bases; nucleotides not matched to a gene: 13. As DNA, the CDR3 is TGTGCCAGCAGCTTATTTATTCCGAGCGGGGGGGCCGCAGAGACCCAGTACTTC. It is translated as CASSLFIPSGGAAETQYF.

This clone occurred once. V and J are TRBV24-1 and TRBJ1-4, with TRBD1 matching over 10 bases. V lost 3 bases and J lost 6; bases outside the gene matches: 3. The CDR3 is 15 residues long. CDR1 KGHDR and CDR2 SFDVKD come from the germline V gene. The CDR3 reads CATSDTGTGDEKLFF. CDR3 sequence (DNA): TGTGCCACCAGTGATACCGGGACAGGGGATGAAAAACTGTTTTTT.

CDR3 sequence reads: CASSYLGQGAHEQFF. The CDR3 DNA follows: TGTGCCAGCAGTTACTTGGGACAGGGGGCCCATGAGCAGTTCTTC. J is TRBJ2-1 and V is TRBV6-5, with 12 bases aligning to TRBD1. Germline V gene data show CDR1 as MNHEY and CDR2 as SVGAGI. V lost 1 base, J lost 8 bases, and 3 bases stayed unmatched. The CDR3 has 15 residues.

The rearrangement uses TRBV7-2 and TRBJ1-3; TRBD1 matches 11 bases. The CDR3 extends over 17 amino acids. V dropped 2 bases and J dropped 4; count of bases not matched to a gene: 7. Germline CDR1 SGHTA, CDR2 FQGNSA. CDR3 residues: CASSLSGQGVWGNTIYF. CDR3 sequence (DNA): TGTGCCAGCAGCTTATCGGGACAGGGGGTGTGGGGAAACACCATATATTTT. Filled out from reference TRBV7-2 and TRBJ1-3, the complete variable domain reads GAGVSQSPSNKVTEKGKDVELRCDPISGHTALYWYRQSLGQGLEFLIYFQGNSAPDKSGLPSDRFSAERTGGSVSTLTIQRTQQEDSAVYLCASSLSGQGVWGNTIYFGEGSWLTVV.

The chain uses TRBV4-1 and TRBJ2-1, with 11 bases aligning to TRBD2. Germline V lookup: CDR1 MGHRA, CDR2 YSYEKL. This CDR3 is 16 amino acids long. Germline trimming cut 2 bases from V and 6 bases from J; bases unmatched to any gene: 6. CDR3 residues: CASSQLTSGASNEQFF. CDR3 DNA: TGCGCCAGCAGCCAACTGACTAGCGGGGCTTCCAATGAGCAGTTCTTC.

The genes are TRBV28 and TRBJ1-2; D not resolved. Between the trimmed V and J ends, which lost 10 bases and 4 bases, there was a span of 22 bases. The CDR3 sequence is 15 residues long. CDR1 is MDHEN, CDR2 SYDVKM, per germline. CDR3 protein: CAIHAAGITFYGYTF. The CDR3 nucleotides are TGTGCCATCCATGCGGCGGGGATTACTTTCTATGGCTACACCTTC.

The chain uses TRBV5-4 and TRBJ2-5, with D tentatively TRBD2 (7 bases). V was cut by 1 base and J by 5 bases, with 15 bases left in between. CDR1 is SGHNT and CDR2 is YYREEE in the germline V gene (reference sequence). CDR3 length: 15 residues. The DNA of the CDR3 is TGTGCCAGCAGCTTGATGGGGGGGGGCCGCGAGACCCAGTACTTC. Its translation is CASSLMGGGRETQYF.

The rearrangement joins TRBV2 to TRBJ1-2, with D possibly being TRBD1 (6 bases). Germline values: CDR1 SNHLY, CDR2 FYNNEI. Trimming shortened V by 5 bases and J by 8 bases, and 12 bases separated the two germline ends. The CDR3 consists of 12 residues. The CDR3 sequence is CASSRQDRGYTF. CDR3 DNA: TGTGCCAGCAGTCGACAGGATAGAGGCTACACCTTC. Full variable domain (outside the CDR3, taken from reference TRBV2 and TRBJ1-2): EPEVTQTPSHQVTQMGQEVILRCVPISNHLYFYWYRQILGQKVEFLVSFYNNEISEKSEIFDDQFSVERPDGSNFTLKIRSTKLEDSAMYFCASSRQDRGYTFGSGTRLTVV.

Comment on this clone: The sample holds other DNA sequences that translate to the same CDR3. The CDR3 nucleotides are TGTGCCAGCAGTGAAGCACAGGGGAGCAATCAGCCCCAGCATTTT. As protein: CASSEAQGSNQPQHF. The chain joins TRBV6-1 to TRBJ1-5; 7 bases match TRBD1. The CDR3 is made up of 15 amino acids. With 0 bases clipped from V and 1 base from J, the junction kept 0 bases outside the gene matches. CDR1 MNHNS and CDR2 SASEGT come from the germline V gene.

The CDR3 here is CASSLGRTGRVGYGYTF. CDR3 bases: TGTGCCAGCAGCTTAGGACGGACAGGGCGGGTAGGCTATGGCTACACCTTC. This sequence joins TRBV11-2 and TRBJ1-2, with 8 positions matching TRBD1. J gave up 4 bases and V 1 base, and 11 bases lay outside the gene matches. CDR1 and CDR2 (germline): SGHAT, FQNNGV. The length of the CDR3 is 17 residues.

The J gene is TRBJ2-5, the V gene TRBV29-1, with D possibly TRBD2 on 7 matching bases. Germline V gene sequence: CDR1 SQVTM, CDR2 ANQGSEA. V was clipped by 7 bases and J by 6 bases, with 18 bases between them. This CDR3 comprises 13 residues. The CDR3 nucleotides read TGCAGCGCTCCCGAGGGGGGGGCAAAGACCCAGTACTTC. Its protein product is CSAPEGGAKTQYF. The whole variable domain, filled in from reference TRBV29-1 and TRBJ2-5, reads SAVISQKPSRDICQRGTSLTIQCQVDSQVTMMFWYRQQPGQSLTLIATANQGSEATYESGFVIDKFPISRPNLTFSTLTVSNMSPEDSSIYLCSAPEGGAKTQYFGPGTRLLVL.

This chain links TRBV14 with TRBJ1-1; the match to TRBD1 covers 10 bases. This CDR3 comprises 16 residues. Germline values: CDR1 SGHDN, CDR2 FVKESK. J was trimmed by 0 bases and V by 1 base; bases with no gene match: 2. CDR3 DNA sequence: TGTGCCAGCAGCCAAGCCGGGACAGGGGTGAACACTGAAGCTTTCTTT. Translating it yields CASSQAGTGVNTEAFF.

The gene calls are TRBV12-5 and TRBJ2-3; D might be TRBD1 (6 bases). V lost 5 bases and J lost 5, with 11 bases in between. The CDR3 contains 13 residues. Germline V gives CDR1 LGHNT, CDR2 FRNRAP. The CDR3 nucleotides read TGTGCTAGTGGTGAGGGGGTTGAAGATACGCAGTATTTT. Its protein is CASGEGVEDTQYF.

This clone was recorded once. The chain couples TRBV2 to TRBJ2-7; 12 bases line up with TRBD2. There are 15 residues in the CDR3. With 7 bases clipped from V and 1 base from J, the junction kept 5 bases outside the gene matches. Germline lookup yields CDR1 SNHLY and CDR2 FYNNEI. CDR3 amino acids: CASIRTSGVSYEQYF. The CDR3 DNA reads TGTGCCAGCATCAGGACTAGCGGGGTATCCTACGAGCAGTACTTC.

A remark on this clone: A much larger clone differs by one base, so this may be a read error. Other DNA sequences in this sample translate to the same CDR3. The CDR3 DNA reads as TGCGCCAGCAGCTTGGACAGTAACTATGGCTACACCTTC. It specifies CASSLDSNYGYTF. The chain joins TRBV5-1 to TRBJ1-2; D not resolved. CDR1 is SGHRS and CDR2 is YFSETQ in the germline V gene. Trimming stripped 0 bases from V and 1 base from J, with 4 bases between. This CDR3 is built from 13 residues.

For the CDR3, the DNA is TGTGCCAGCAGTTACGTACAGGCCTATGGCTACACCTTC. The encoded protein is CASSYVQAYGYTF. The gene calls are TRBV6-6 and TRBJ1-2; a weak D match, TRBD1 (5 bases). Trimming removed 2 bases from V and 4 bases from J, with 8 bases in between. This CDR3 contains 13 residues. CDR1 MNHNY and CDR2 SVGAGI come from the germline V gene (reference sequence).

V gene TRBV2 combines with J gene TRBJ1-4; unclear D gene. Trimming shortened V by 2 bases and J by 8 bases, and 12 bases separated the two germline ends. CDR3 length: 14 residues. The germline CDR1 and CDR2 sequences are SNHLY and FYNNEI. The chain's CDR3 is CASSELFTVEKLFF. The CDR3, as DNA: TGTGCCAGCAGTGAATTATTTACGGTGGAAAAACTGTTTTTT.